This record covers a single T cell receptor (beta chain). The target antigen is unknown. The data are from a study of CD4 T cells in relation to SARS-CoV-2 and coronaviruses. Clones were read by immunoSEQ multiplex PCR, and TCRdb kept only the in-frame ones, dropping some. The sample yields about 38,000 clones, 88% seen once. Study results and caveats: According to naive versus memory sequencing, detected responses are memory recall, not newly primed.

Sequences were obtained from memory CD4+ T cells from PBMCs. This TCR was sampled from an adult with COVID-19.

The CDR3 sequence is CASSTVPGQGQYF. The CDR3 nucleotides are TGTGCCAGCAGCACCGTCCCCGGGCAGGGGCAGTACTTC. This chain joins TRBV7-3 and TRBJ2-5; a weak D match, TRBD1 (6 bases). The ends were cut back, 5 bases at V and 11 bases at J, with 18 bases in the middle. Germline V CDR1 and CDR2: SGHTA, FQGTGA. The CDR3 runs to 13 residues.